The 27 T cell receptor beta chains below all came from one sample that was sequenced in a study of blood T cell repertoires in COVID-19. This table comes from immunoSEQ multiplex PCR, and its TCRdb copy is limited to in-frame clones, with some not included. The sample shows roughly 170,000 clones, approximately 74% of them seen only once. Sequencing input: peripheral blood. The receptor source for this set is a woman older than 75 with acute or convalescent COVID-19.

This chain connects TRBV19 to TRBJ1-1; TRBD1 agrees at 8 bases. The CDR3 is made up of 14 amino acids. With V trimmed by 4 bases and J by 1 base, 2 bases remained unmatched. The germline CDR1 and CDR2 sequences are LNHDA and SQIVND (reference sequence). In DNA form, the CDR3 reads TGTGCCAGTAGTAGTGGACAGGGGAACACTGAAGCTTTCTTT. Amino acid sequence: CASSSGQGNTEAFF.

The CDR3 protein is CASSAGGQRDRPNTGELFF. The DNA for the CDR3 is TGCGCCAGCAGCGCCGGAGGCCAGCGGGATAGACCAAACACCGGGGAGCTGTTTTTT. The chain uses TRBV5-1 and TRBJ2-2; 7 bases align to TRBD2. CDR3 length: 19 amino acids. Germline assignment: CDR1 SGHRS and CDR2 YFSETQ. Trimming removed 4 bases from V and 2 bases from J; junction bases left unmatched: 17.

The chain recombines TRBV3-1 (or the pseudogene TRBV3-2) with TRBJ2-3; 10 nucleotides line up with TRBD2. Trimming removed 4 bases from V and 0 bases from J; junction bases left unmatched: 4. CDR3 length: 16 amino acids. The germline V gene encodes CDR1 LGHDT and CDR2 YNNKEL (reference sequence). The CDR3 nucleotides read TGTGCCAGCAGCCGAATGACTAGCGGGAGCACAGATACGCAGTATTTT. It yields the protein CASSRMTSGSTDTQYF.

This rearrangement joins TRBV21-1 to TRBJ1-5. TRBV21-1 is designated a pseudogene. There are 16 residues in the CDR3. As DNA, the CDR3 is TGTGCCAGCAGCAAAGTTTCGGGTGATAGCAATCAGCCCCAGCATTTT. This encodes CASSKVSGDSNQPQHF.

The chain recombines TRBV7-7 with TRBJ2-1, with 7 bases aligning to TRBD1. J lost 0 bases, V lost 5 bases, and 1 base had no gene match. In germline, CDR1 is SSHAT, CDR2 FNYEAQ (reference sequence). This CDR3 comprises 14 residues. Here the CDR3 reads CASSRDSSYNEQFF. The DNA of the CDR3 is TGTGCCAGCAGCCGGGACAGCTCCTACAATGAGCAGTTCTTC.

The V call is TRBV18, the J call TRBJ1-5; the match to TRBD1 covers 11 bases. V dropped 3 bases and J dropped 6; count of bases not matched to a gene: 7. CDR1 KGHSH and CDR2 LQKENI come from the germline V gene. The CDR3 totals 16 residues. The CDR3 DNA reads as TGTGCCAGCTCACCCCTTGGGACAGGGGGTATTCAGCCCCAGCATTTT. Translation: CASSPLGTGGIQPQHF.

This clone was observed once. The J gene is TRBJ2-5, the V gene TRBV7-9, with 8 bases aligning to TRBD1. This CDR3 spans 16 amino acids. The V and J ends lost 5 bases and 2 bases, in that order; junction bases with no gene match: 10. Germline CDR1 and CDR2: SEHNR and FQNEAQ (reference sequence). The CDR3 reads CASSRTGTLRQETQYF. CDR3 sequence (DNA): TGTGCCAGCAGCCGGACAGGGACCCTGAGACAAGAGACCCAGTACTTC.

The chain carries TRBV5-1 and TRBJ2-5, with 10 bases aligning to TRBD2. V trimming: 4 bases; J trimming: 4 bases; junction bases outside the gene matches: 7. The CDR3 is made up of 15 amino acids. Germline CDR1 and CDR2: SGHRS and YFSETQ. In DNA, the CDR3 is TGCGCCAGCAGCCCTTCCGGGACTAGCGCAGAGACCCAGTACTTC. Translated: CASSPSGTSAETQYF.

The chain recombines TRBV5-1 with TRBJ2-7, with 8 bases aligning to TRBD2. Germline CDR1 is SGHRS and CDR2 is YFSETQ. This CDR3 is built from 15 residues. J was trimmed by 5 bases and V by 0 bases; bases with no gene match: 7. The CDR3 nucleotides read TGCGCCAGCAGCTTGGTACCGGGAGGGCCCGACGAGCAGTACTTC. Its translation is CASSLVPGGPDEQYF.

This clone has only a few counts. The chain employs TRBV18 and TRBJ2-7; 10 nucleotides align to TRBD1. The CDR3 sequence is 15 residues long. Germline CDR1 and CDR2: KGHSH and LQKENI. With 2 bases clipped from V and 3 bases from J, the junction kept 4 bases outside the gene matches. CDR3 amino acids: CASSPTGTGDYEQYF. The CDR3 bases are TGTGCCAGCTCACCAACCGGGACAGGGGACTACGAGCAGTACTTC.

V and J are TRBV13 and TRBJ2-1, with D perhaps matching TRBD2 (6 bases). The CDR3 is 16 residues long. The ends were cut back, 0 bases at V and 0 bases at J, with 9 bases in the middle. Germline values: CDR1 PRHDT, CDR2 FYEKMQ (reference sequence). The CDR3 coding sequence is TGTGCCAGCAGCTTAGGCGGGAGAAGCTCCTACAATGAGCAGTTCTTC. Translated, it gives CASSLGGRSSYNEQFF.

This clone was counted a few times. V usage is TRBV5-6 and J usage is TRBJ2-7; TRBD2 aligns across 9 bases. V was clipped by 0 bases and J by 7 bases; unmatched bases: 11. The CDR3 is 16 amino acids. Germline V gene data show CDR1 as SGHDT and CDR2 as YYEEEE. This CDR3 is CASSLVTSGPTGEQYF. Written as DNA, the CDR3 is TGTGCCAGCAGCTTGGTGACTAGCGGCCCTACGGGGGAGCAGTACTTC.

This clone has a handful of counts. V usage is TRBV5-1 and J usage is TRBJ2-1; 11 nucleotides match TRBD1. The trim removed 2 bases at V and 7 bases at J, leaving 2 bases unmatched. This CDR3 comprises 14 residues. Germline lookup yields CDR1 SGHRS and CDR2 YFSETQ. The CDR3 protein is CASSFGQGANEQFF. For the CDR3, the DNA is TGCGCCAGCAGCTTTGGACAGGGGGCGAATGAGCAGTTCTTC.

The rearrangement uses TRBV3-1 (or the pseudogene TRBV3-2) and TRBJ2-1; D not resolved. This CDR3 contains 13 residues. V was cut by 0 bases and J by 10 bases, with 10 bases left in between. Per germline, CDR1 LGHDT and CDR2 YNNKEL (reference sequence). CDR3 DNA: TGTGCCAGCAGCCAAGATTACGGGTGGGAGCAGTTCTTC. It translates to CASSQDYGWEQFF.

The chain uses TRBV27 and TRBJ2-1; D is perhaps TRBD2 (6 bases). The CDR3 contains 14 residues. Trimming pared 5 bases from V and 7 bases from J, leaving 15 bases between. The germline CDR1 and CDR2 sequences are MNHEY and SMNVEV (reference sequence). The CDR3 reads CASSPFRDLNEQFF. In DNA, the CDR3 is TGTGCCAGCAGTCCTTTTAGGGACTTGAATGAGCAGTTCTTC.

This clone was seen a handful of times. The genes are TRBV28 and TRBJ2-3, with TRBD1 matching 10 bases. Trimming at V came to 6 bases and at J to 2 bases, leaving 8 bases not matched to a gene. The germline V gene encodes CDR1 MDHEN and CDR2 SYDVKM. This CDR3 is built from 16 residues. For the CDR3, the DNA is TGTGCCAGCAGCTGGGCCGGGACAGGGGACACAGATACGCAGTATTTT. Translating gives CASSWAGTGDTDTQYF.

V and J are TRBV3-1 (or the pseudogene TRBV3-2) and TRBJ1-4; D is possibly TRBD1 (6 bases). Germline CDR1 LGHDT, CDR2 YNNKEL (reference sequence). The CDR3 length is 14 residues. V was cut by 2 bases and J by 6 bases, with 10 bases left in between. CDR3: CASSQMSGDEKLFF. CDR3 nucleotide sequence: TGTGCCAGCAGCCAAATGTCAGGGGATGAAAAACTGTTTTTT.

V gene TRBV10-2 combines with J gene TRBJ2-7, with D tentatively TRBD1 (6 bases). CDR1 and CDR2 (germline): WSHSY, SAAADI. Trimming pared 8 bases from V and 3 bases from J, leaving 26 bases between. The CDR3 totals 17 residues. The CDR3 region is CASQSPREQGRVYEQYF. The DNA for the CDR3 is TGCGCCAGCCAATCGCCGAGGGAACAGGGCAGAGTCTACGAGCAGTACTTC.

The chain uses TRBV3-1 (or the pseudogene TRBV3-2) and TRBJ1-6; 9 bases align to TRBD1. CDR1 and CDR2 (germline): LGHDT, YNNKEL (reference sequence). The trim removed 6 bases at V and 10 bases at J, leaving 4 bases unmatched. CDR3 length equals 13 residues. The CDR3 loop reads CASRGQGISPLHF. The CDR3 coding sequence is TGTGCCAGCAGGGGACAGGGAATCTCACCCCTCCACTTT.

The CDR3 DNA reads as TGTGCCAGTTTGGATGTTGGAGGGTCCTACGAGCAGTACTTC. It yields the protein CASLDVGGSYEQYF. The J gene is TRBJ2-7, the V gene TRBV6-6; D is perhaps TRBD2 (6 bases). CDR1 is MNHNY, CDR2 SVGAGI, per germline (reference sequence). This CDR3 contains 14 residues. V lost 9 bases and J lost 1, with 16 bases in between.

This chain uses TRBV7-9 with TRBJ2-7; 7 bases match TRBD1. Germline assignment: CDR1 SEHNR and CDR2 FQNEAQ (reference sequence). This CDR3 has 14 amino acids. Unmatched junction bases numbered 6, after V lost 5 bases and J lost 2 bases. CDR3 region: CASSPGTVTYEQYF. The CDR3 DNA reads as TGTGCCAGCAGCCCCGGGACAGTGACCTACGAGCAGTACTTC. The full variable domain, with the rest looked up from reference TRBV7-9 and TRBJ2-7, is DTGVSQNPRHKITKRGQNVTFRCDPISEHNRLYWYRQTLGQGPEFLTYFQNEAQLEKSRLLSDRFSAERPKGSFSTLEIQRTEQGDSAMYLCASSPGTVTYEQYFGPGTRLTVT.

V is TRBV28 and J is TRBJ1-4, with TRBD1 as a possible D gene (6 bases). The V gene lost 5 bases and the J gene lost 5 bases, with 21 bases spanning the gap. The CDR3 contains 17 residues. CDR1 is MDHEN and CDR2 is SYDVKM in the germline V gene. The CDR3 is CASSTTVMGGRNEKLFF. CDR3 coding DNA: TGTGCCAGCAGTACCACCGTAATGGGGGGGCGAAATGAAAAACTGTTTTTT.

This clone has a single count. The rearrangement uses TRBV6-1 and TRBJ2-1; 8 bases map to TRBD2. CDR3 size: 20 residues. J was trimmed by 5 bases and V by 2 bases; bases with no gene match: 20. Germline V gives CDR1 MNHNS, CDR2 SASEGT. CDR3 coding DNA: TGTGCCAGCAGTGAATTCTCGGCAAAAACAATAGCGGGACGAAACAATGAGCAGTTCTTC. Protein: CASSEFSAKTIAGRNNEQFF.

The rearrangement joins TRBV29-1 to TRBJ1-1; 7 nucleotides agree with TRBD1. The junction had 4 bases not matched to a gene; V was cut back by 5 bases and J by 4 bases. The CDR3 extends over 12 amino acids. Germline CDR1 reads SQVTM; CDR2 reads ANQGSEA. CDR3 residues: CSVRRGTTEAFF. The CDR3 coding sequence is TGCAGCGTTCGCAGGGGGACCACTGAAGCTTTCTTT.

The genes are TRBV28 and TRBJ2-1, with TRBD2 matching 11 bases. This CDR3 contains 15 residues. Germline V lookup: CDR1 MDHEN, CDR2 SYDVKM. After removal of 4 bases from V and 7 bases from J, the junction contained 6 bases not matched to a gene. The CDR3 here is CASSYTSGSLNEQFF. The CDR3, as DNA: TGTGCCAGCAGTTACACTAGCGGGAGTTTAAATGAGCAGTTCTTC. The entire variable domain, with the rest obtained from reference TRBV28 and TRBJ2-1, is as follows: DVKVTQSSRYLVKRTGEKVFLECVQDMDHENMFWYRQDPGLGLRLIYFSYDVKMKEKGDIPEGYSVSREKKERFSLILESASTNQTSMYLCASSYTSGSLNEQFFGPGTRLTVL.

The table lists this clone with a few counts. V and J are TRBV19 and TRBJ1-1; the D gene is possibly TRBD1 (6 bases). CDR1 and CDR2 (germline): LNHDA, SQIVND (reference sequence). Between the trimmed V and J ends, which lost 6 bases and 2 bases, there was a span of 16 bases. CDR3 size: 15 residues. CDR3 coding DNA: TGTGCCAGTAGGAGGACAGCCCAGGGAAACACTGAAGCTTTCTTT. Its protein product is CASRRTAQGNTEAFF.

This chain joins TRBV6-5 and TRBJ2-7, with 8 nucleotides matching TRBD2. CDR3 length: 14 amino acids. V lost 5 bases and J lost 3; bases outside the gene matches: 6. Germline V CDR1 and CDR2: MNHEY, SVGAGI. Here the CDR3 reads CASSPQTSVYEQYF. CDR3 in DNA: TGTGCCAGCAGTCCACAGACTAGCGTCTACGAGCAGTACTTC.